This T cell receptor (beta chain) emerged from a study of identical twins. General study points: The more abundant beta clonotypes in cord blood had fewer insertions, and memory repertoires did not show this.

This clonotype was counted between two and nine times. The antigen remains unidentified. Template switching, a step in the protocol, added a universal primer site, and cDNA carried unique molecular identifiers. MiXCR was run by TCRdb on the 5' RACE reads, yielding one entry per CDR3 protein. This sample yields about 530,000 distinct CDR3 sequences, of which about 22% are seen a single time; more than 0.4% belongs to the top ten. The CDR3 is 16 residues long. V lost 5 bases and J 6 bases, leaving 19 bases between the germline ends. Germline V lookup: CDR1 MDHEN, CDR2 SYDVKM. The data also belong to a second study, concerning yellow fever vaccine responses in identical twins. From that report: Among the twins, the vaccine T cell response reportedly seemed partly convergent and partly personalized.

The specimen sequenced was CD4+ T cells sorted from blood. The chain joins TRBV28 to TRBJ2-2; D may be TRBD1 (6 bases). The TCR sequence derives from a woman in her late teens or twenties in good health. The CDR3 here is CASSRTVRRFSGELFF. For the CDR3, the DNA is TGTGCCAGCAGTAGGACAGTTCGCCGTTTTTCCGGGGAGCTGTTTTTT.